This TCR beta chain was profiled in a study of tumor-infiltrating lymphocytes in localized non-small cell lung cancer. The overall study: Each patient gave resected tumor and non-adjacent uninvolved lung tissue.

Measured with immunoSEQ multiplex PCR; TCRdb has only the in-frame clones, and not every one. Here the sample spans 9,500 to 15,000 clones, 65% to 85% being singletons. Study-wide results and caveats: Only some patients had TCR sequencing, depending on available tissue. Technical variation could not be separated from intratumor heterogeneity here.

For this clone: The target antigen is unknown.

The CDR3 has 14 residues. The junction had 4 bases not matched to a gene; V was cut back by 5 bases and J by 0 bases. Germline V lookup: CDR1 SEHNR, CDR2 FQNEAQ (reference sequence). The V gene is TRBV7-9, the J gene TRBJ2-7; the match to TRBD1 covers 7 bases. The sample was lung tumor tissue. The sequence came from a human donor with non-small cell lung cancer. The chain's CDR3 is CASSPPGGSYEQYF. The CDR3 DNA sequence: TGTGCCAGCAGCCCCCCAGGGGGCTCCTACGAGCAGTACTTC.